This entry lists 23 T cell receptor beta chains sequenced from one sample in a study of T cells after yellow fever vaccination. TCRdb independently ran MiXCR on the 5' RACE reads; one entry per CDR3 protein. The sample includes roughly 500,000 distinct CDR3 sequences, around 21% of them seen just once. The sequences come from PBMCs, collected 15 days after the yellow fever booster vaccination. The receptors here all came from a man younger than 45 who received the YFV17D yellow fever vaccine.

In regard to this clonotype: The junction differs from germline at one of its ends, possibly a read error. This sequence joins TRBV28 and TRBJ2-7; 14 bases are a match to TRBD2. Germline values: CDR1 MDHEN, CDR2 SYDVKM. This CDR3 is built from 14 residues. The CDR3 region has the DNA TGTGCCAGCAGTTTATGGGGACTAGCGGGAGCCGCTAACTTC. The encoded protein is CASSLWGLAGAANF. Looking up the rest from reference TRBV28 and TRBJ2-7 gives the full variable domain: DVKVTQSSRYLVKRTGEKVFLECVQDMDHENMFWYRQDPGLGLRLIYFSYDVKMKEKGDIPEGYSVSREKKERFSLILESASTNQTSMYLCASSLWGLAGAANFGPGTRLTVT.

The chain carries TRBV5-6 and TRBJ2-2; perhaps TRBD1 as D (5 bases). V gave up 8 bases and J gave up 3 bases, with 17 bases separating them. The CDR3 sequence is 15 residues long. The germline CDR1 and CDR2 sequences are SGHDT and YYEEEE. The CDR3 loop reads CASTRVDKDTGELFF. CDR3 DNA: TGTGCCAGTACCAGGGTTGATAAAGACACCGGGGAGCTGTTTTTT.

This clonotype was counted a few times. The chain uses TRBV20-1 and TRBJ2-1; 16 nucleotides align to TRBD2. This CDR3 is 12 amino acids long. CDR1 and CDR2 from the germline V gene are DFQATT and SNEGSKA (reference sequence). CDR3 sequence: CRGLAGGNEQFF. DNA of the CDR3: TGCCGGGGACTAGCGGGAGGGAATGAGCAGTTCTTC.

The J gene is TRBJ1-2, the V gene TRBV28, with 8 bases matching TRBD1. V trimming: 2 bases; J trimming: 4 bases; junction bases outside the gene matches: 6. CDR1 and CDR2 from the germline V gene are MDHEN and SYDVKM. The CDR3 extends over 15 amino acids. The CDR3 coding sequence is TGTGCCAGCAGTTTAACGGTAGGGACAGGCTATGGCTACACCTTC. Encoded protein: CASSLTVGTGYGYTF.

The chain couples TRBV6-2 or TRBV6-3 to TRBJ1-1; 7 bases line up with TRBD1. The J segment lost 4 bases and the V segment lost 5 bases, leaving 16 bases of the junction unmatched. The CDR3 runs to 17 residues. Per the germline V gene, CDR1 is MNHEY and CDR2 is SVGEGT. In DNA form, the CDR3 reads TGTGCCAGCAGTGCCACGATAAAGGGGGCCGGGGGCACTGAAGCTTTCTTT. Its translation: CASSATIKGAGGTEAFF.

This clonotype was counted between two and nine times. The chain uses TRBV4-3 and TRBJ2-7, with D possibly being TRBD1 (5 bases). The CDR3 totals 12 residues. In germline, CDR1 is LGHNA, CDR2 YSLEER. The germline V and J ends were trimmed by 3 bases and 13 bases, with 16 bases remaining between them. CDR3 in amino acids: CASSQGPGAVYF. The DNA for the CDR3 is TGCGCCAGCAGCCAGGGGCCCGGAGCAGTTTACTTC.

At least ten counts were recorded for this clonotype. The CDR3 coding sequence is TGTGCCAGCAGCTTAGGGCCCCTACTAGACGAGCAGTACTTC. It encodes CASSLGPLLDEQYF. The rearrangement links TRBV7-9 to TRBJ2-7; D is possibly TRBD2 (5 bases). Per the germline V gene, CDR1 is SEHNR and CDR2 is FQNEAQ (reference sequence). This CDR3 spans 14 amino acids. Trimming shortened V by 1 base and J by 5 bases, and 12 bases separated the two germline ends.

This clonotype has more than one count but fewer than ten. The chain is built from TRBV7-9 and TRBJ2-2, with D unclear. Germline assignment: CDR1 SEHNR and CDR2 FQNEAQ (reference sequence). This CDR3 spans 13 amino acids. Trimming stripped 7 bases from V and 4 bases from J, with 10 bases between. The CDR3 DNA is TGTGCCAGCACCTCGATTCTCACCGGGGAGCTGTTTTTT. Its translation is CASTSILTGELFF.

The rearrangement uses TRBV27 and TRBJ2-7; 7 bases line up with TRBD2. This CDR3 is 14 amino acids long. V was pared by 2 bases and J by 6 bases, with 7 bases of the junction left unmatched. The V gene's germline CDR1 is MNHEY and CDR2 SMNVEV (reference sequence). CDR3 residues: CASSLAGVFREQYF. The DNA of the CDR3 is TGTGCCAGCAGTTTAGCGGGAGTTTTTCGCGAGCAGTACTTC.

This clonotype was found a few times. This chain connects TRBV12-3 or TRBV12-4 to TRBJ1-4, with a tentative D call TRBD1 (5 bases). The CDR3 runs to 14 residues. V lost 6 bases, J lost 8 bases, and 16 bases lay in between. CDR3 sequence reads: CASSGEGAGEKLFF. The CDR3 region has the DNA TGTGCCAGCAGCGGCGAAGGGGCGGGGGAAAAACTGTTTTTT.

The chain links TRBV12-3 or TRBV12-4 to TRBJ2-7; 7 nucleotides agree with TRBD2. The CDR3 length is 15 residues. After removal of 5 bases from V and 2 bases from J, the junction contained 9 bases not matched to a gene. Here the CDR3 reads CASSPVGGSTYEQYF. For the CDR3, the DNA is TGTGCCAGCAGTCCGGTAGGCGGGAGTACCTACGAGCAGTACTTC.

The gene calls are TRBV5-4 and TRBJ2-2; 9 bases align to TRBD1. The germline CDR1 and CDR2 sequences are SGHNT and YYREEE (reference sequence). The CDR3 is made up of 16 amino acids. V was clipped by 4 bases and J by 1 base; unmatched bases: 5. The CDR3 here is CASSKTGGGNTGELFF. CDR3 nucleotide sequence: TGTGCCAGCAGCAAAACAGGGGGCGGGAACACCGGGGAGCTGTTTTTT.

The chain combines TRBV5-1 with TRBJ1-2; TRBD1 matches at 7 bases. CDR1 is SGHRS and CDR2 is YFSETQ in the germline V gene. V lost 0 bases to trimming and J lost 5 bases; unmatched junction nucleotides: 7. The CDR3 totals 15 residues. The CDR3, as DNA: TGCGCCAGCAGCTTGGCCGGGACAGACCTTTATGGCTACACCTTC. Protein sequence: CASSLAGTDLYGYTF.

The table lists this clonotype with a few counts. The chain uses TRBV12-3 or TRBV12-4 and TRBJ2-2; TRBD1 is a possible D gene (5 bases). This CDR3 region has 15 residues. Trimming removed 6 bases from V and 0 bases from J, with 11 bases in between. The CDR3 sequence: CASRPQVSNTGELFF. The CDR3 DNA sequence: TGTGCCAGCAGGCCACAGGTCTCGAACACCGGGGAGCTGTTTTTT.

This clonotype was detected only once. The V and J genes are TRBV2 and TRBJ2-1; the D gene could be TRBD1 or TRBD2 (5 bases each). V was cut by 7 bases and J by 2 bases, with 18 bases left in between. Germline CDR1 and CDR2: SNHLY and FYNNEI. The CDR3 loop spans 16 amino acids. CDR3 sequence (DNA): TGTGCCAGCACCTTTGGGGGTGGTAGTGCCTACAATGAGCAGTTCTTC. Translation gives CASTFGGGSAYNEQFF.

A few counts support this clonotype. The chain is built from TRBV29-1 and TRBJ2-1; 7 bases agree with TRBD2. The CDR3 is made up of 13 amino acids. Germline lookup yields CDR1 SQVTM and CDR2 ANQGSEA. V lost 6 bases and J lost 9; bases outside the gene matches: 11. The CDR3 is CSVAPTSLGEQFF. CDR3 coding DNA: TGCAGCGTGGCCCCGACTAGCCTCGGTGAGCAGTTCTTC.

This chain joins TRBV29-1 and TRBJ2-3; 9 bases line up with TRBD2. J lost 4 bases, V lost 3 bases, and 11 bases had no gene match. Germline V gene lookup returns CDR1 SQVTM and CDR2 ANQGSEA. This CDR3 has 16 amino acids. The CDR3 DNA is TGCAGCGTTGACACCCGGGCTAGCGGGAATGCAGATACGCAGTATTTT. As protein: CSVDTRASGNADTQYF.

The genes are TRBV23-1 and TRBJ2-6; no reliable D call. TRBV23-1 is assigned to the ORF class and has an uncertain function. The V end was cut by 0 bases, the J end by 0 bases, with 12 bases between. The CDR3 sequence is 18 residues long. CDR3 sequence reads: CASSQSRRPGSGANVLTF. The CDR3 bases are TGCGCCAGCAGTCAATCGCGAAGGCCTGGCTCTGGGGCCAACGTCCTGACTTTC.

This clonotype was seen a handful of times. This sequence joins TRBV7-9 and TRBJ2-1; a possible D gene is TRBD1 (6 bases). With 7 bases removed from V and 1 base from J, the gap between germline ends came to 11 bases. This CDR3 has 14 amino acids. Germline V gene data show CDR1 as SEHNR and CDR2 as FQNEAQ (reference sequence). The CDR3 here is CASKRDNSYNEQFF. CDR3 bases: TGTGCCAGCAAAAGGGACAATTCCTACAATGAGCAGTTCTTC.

This clonotype was seen a few times. The CDR3 here is CASSPQGGIEKLFF. Here the CDR3 DNA reads TGTGCCAGCAGCCCCCAGGGAGGGATTGAAAAACTGTTTTTT. The chain couples TRBV7-2 to TRBJ1-4; D possibly corresponds to TRBD1 (5 bases). CDR3 length equals 14 residues. The germline CDR1 and CDR2 sequences are SGHTA and FQGNSA. V was pared by 5 bases and J by 7 bases, with 14 bases between. Supplemented by reference TRBV7-2 and TRBJ1-4, the full variable domain reads GAGVSQSPSNKVTEKGKDVELRCDPISGHTALYWYRQSLGQGLEFLIYFQGNSAPDKSGLPSDRFSAERTGGSVSTLTIQRTQQEDSAVYLCASSPQGGIEKLFFGSGTQLSVL.

J is TRBJ2-3 and V is TRBV6-1, with D maybe TRBD1 (6 bases). The ends were cut back, 6 bases at V and 2 bases at J, with 18 bases in the middle. The CDR3 covers 16 residues. Per the germline V gene, CDR1 is MNHNS and CDR2 is SASEGT. The CDR3 DNA reads TGTGCCAGCAGCCTTACAACAGGGCTTTACACAGATACGCAGTATTTT. Protein product: CASSLTTGLYTDTQYF.

V and J are TRBV10-3 and TRBJ2-2; D is undetermined. The germline gives CDR1 ENHRY, CDR2 SYGVKD. Trimming took off 3 bases at V and 5 bases at J, with 13 bases between the two ends. The CDR3 contains 15 residues. This CDR3 is CAISDEQTLTGELFF. For the CDR3, the DNA is TGTGCCATCAGTGATGAGCAGACCCTTACCGGGGAGCTGTTTTTT.

The gene calls are TRBV12-3 or TRBV12-4 and TRBJ1-4; 9 bases fit TRBD1. CDR3 length: 15 residues. The J segment lost 10 bases and the V segment lost 5 bases, leaving 11 bases of the junction unmatched. CDR3 in DNA: TGTGCCAGCAGTGGTCGGACAGGGGCGCTGGGAAAACTGTTTTTT. Translating gives CASSGRTGALGKLFF.